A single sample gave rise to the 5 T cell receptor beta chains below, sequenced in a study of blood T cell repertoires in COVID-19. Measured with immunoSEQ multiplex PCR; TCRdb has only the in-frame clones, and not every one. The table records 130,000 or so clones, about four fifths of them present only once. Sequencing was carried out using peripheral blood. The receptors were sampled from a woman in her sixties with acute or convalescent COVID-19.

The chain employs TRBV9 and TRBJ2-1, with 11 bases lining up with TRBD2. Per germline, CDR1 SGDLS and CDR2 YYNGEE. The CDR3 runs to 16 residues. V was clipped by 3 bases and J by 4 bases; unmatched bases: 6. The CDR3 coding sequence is TGTGCCAGCAGCGCGGCCGGGACTAGCGGTTACAATGAGCAGTTCTTC. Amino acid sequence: CASSAAGTSGYNEQFF. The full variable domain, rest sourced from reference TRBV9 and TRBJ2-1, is DSGVTQTPKHLITATGQRVTLRCSPRSGDLSVYWYQQSLDQGLQFLIQYYNGEERAKGNILERFSAQQFPDLHSELNLSSLELGDSALYFCASSAAGTSGYNEQFFGPGTRLTVL.

The DNA of the CDR3 is TGCAATGACAAACCGGGGAAGAGCTCCTATAATTCACCCCTCCACTTT. This encodes CNDKPGKSSYNSPLHF. The chain uses TRBV29-1 and TRBJ1-6; D not resolved. The CDR3 length is 16 residues. CDR1 and CDR2 from the germline V gene are SQVTM and ANQGSEA.

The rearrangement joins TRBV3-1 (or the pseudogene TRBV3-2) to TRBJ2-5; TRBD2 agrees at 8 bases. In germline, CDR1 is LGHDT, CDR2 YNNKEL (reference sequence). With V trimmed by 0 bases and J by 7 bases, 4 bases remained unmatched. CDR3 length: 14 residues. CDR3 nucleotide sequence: TGTGCCAGCAGCCAAGAGGGTGCGGGGGGGACCCAGTACTTC. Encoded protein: CASSQEGAGGTQYF.

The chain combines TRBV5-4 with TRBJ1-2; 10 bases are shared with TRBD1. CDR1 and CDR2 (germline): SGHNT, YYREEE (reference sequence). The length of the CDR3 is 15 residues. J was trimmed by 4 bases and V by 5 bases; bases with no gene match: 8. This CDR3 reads CASSVQGQGSYGYTF. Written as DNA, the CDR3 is TGTGCCAGCAGTGTCCAGGGACAGGGGAGCTATGGCTACACCTTC.

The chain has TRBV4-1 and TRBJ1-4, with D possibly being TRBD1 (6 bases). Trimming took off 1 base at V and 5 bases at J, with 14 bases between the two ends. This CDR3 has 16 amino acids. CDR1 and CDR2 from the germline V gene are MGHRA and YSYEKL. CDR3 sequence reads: CASSQGNRARNEKLFF. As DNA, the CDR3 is TGCGCCAGCAGCCAAGGCAACAGGGCCAGAAATGAAAAACTGTTTTTT.